This TCR beta chain originates from a study of CD8+CD57+ T cells in acquired aplastic anemia. Turning to the study itself: The average for DNA from sorted CD4+ and CD8+ cells was around 3.5 ug.

Genomic DNA acted as the template from which TCR beta VDJ combination and CDR3 sequence profiling were carried out. TCRdb reprocessed the reads via MiXCR and lists one record per CDR3 protein. This sample has 250,000 to 350,000 distinct CDR3 sequences; approximately 57% occur once, and the top ten carry approximately 8%. This clonotype was seen more than once but under ten times. The clonotype originates from a human donor with severe aplastic anemia or a healthy control (not recorded which). The specimen sequenced was sorted CD4+, CD8+, or CD8+CD57+ T cells (not recorded which) from PBMCs.

The CDR3 DNA follows: TGCAGCGTTGCTCAGGGCACTGAAGCTTTCTTT. Translating it yields CSVAQGTEAFF. The chain joins TRBV29-1 to TRBJ1-1; D might be TRBD1 (5 bases). Looked up from germline, CDR1 is SQVTM and CDR2 is ANQGSEA. This CDR3 is built from 11 residues. Trimming removed 4 bases from V and 4 bases from J, with 7 bases in between. Using reference TRBV29-1 and TRBJ1-1 for the parts outside the CDR3, the full variable domain is SAVISQKPSRDICQRGTSLTIQCQVDSQVTMMFWYRQQPGQSLTLIATANQGSEATYESGFVIDKFPISRPNLTFSTLTVSNMSPEDSSIYLCSVAQGTEAFFGQGTRLTVV.